This TCR beta chain was sequenced in a study of blood T cells in healthy people across ages. At the level of the study: Template switching captured about one barcoded beta molecule per two T cells. The study, taken as a whole, reports: While age rose, TCR beta diversity per million T cells dropped in a roughly linear way.

On this clonotype: What it recognizes is unknown.

A sample-barcoded 5' primer and a J-beta primer mix were used in a second PCR of roughly 6 to 12 cycles. Each cDNA molecule received a tag from a template-switch adaptor that had 12 random nucleotides. Every sample returned 2.5 million or more CDR3-containing paired-end reads. TCRdb re-analysed the 5' RACE reads in MiXCR, keeping a single row per CDR3 protein. The top ten hold more than 2% of the sample, which has roughly 2 million distinct CDR3 sequences, roughly 50% seen once. The clonotype comes from a woman in her thirties or forties in good health. The sequenced material came from blood.

The CDR3 loop reads CASSQSPLLGGGNEQFF. DNA of the CDR3: TGTGCCAGCAGCCAATCTCCCCTCCTCGGCGGGGGCAATGAGCAGTTCTTC. The genes are TRBV3-1 and TRBJ2-1, with TRBD2 matching over 7 bases. The CDR3 covers 17 residues. The trim removed 2 bases at V and 6 bases at J, leaving 13 bases unmatched. Germline V lookup: CDR1 LGHDT, CDR2 YNNKEL (reference sequence).